This section outlines one T cell receptor (beta chain) sequence together with its context. This clonotype came up a few times. Its antigen is currently not known. No base qualities exist here, and no much larger clone lies one base off it. The data originate from a study of blood T cells in healthy people across ages (dated by TCRdb to 2014 to 2015). As for the study more broadly: Template switching captured roughly one uniquely barcoded TCR beta cDNA molecule per two T cells in model experiments. To track age-related changes in TCR beta repertoire diversity, the study relied on deep sequencing normalized with unique cDNA molecular identifiers. Two additional independent replicas of 1 million unique cDNA reads from the same blood draw were analyzed for two donors (one aged 18 to 30 and one aged 80 or older). To avoid experimental bias, donors of different ages were spread randomly across the sequencing lanes. Four age groups were formed from the donors: young (average approximately 16 years), middle-aged (around 37), aged (around 68) and long-lived (around 82). The research as a whole found: Since profiling was done on bulk unsorted PBMCs, naive and antigen-experienced compartments could not be conclusively compared. Estimates of total diversity based on one million sequenced T cells were considered lower bounds and underestimates. Because the CMV infection status of the donors was unknown, age-related changes in expanded clonotypes may potentially have been confounded. As age increased, observed TCR beta diversity per million T cells dropped in a roughly linear way, and a significant reduction was already evident by age about 40. Compared with the aged group, more naive CD4+ T cells, fewer expanded clones and increased TCR diversity were shown by the long-lived group, suggesting age selection. Observed TCR beta diversity correlated strongly with the percentage of naive T cells measured by flow cytometry.

The V and J ends are trimmed by 4 bases and 4 bases, leaving 18 bases between them. Its CDR3 holds 16 amino acids, cysteine through phenylalanine. CDR3 DNA is the only sequence kept; it has 48 bases, read in frame from the first base. The germline V gene gives CDR1 as SGHRS and CDR2 as YFSETQ. Systemically healthy Caucasian individuals from Russia, some 38 in total and aged 6 to 90 years, were included as donors. Each donor gave about 9.8 milliliters of peripheral blood, drawn into EDTA-treated Vacutainer tubes. Ficoll-Paque density-gradient centrifugation was used to isolate PBMCs, with at least 6 million per sample. Total RNA, at least 5.5 micrograms per sample, was extracted from PBMCs with Trizol reagent. For every donor, an aliquot of PBMCs went through flow cytometry to measure the percentages of naive CD45RAhigh/CD27high T cells. Library preparation used 5' RACE. The instrument given in TCRdb is Illumina HiSeq 2500. A second about 7 to 12 cycle PCR used a sample-barcoded 5' primer and a J-beta primer mix. A template-switch 5' adaptor carrying 12 random nucleotides introduced a unique molecular identifier onto each TCR beta cDNA molecule. At least 2.5 million CDR3-containing paired-end reads were obtained from each sample. First-strand cDNA was synthesized from all RNA with the Mint cDNA synthesis kit, primed by a TRBC-specific oligonucleotide. After uracil-DNA glycosylase treatment, a first 18-cycle PCR used universal primers M1SS and BC2_uni_R on all cDNA. The paper's data handling went like this. For normalization, 1 million high-quality reads, each with a distinct molecular identifier, were randomly selected from each sample. Instead of being binned into consensus sequences, reads that shared molecular identifiers were thrown out. MiTCR, set to a Q25 quality threshold and the strictest error-elimination algorithm, was used for CDR3 identification, clonotype clustering and error correction. A nonparametric unseen species model with Euler transformation was used to estimate lower-bound total TCR beta diversity. TCRdb's own reprocessing of the public reads used fastp at Q25 and MiXCR and kept productive beta chains. Here each entry gathers all rows of one CDR3 protein and keeps the most common genes and DNA. The V and J calls shown here were made by TCRdb, not taken from the authors' results. The sample table lists some 1.5 million distinct CDR3 sequences, 25% to 30% of them with a count of one. The top ten constitute less than 9.5% of the sample.

The sequenced sample consisted of blood. The source is a woman in her thirties in good health. This receptor chain uses TRBV5-1 and TRBJ2-1, with no confidently assigned D gene. The bases read TGCGCCAGCAGCCCCGGCCTGCCCGGGCTGTACAATGAGCAGTTCTTC. Its product reads: CASSPGLPGLYNEQFF.